This TCR beta chain was identified in a study of cytomegalovirus exposure and HLA in healthy donors. Germline-derived CDR1 and CDR2 are MNHEY and SMNVEV (reference sequence). CDR3 size: 15 residues. Germline trimming cut 5 bases from V and 4 bases from J; bases unmatched to any gene: 11. Vbeta (60) and Jbeta (13) primers were used in the PCR. In the original processing: Roughly 10 million shared chains were among approximately 87 million unique TCR beta chains counted in a later analysis. TCRdb's copy holds only in-frame clones and misses some; the assay was immunoSEQ multiplex PCR. V and J calls and clone size are those listed in that table; D and trimming were worked out from the DNA. This table has around 110,000 clones, about 76% appearing once. In this sample, this clone turned up once. What it binds is unknown. Points from the study as a whole: In an earlier analysis, most TCR beta V segments were productive about 90% or about 30% of the time. TRBV6-2, TRBV6-3 and other indistinguishable V segments were excluded.

The sequence derives from a woman aged 25 to 39 in good health and CMV-seronegative. What was sequenced was PBMCs. This chain joins TRBV27 and TRBJ2-7, with 7 nucleotides matching TRBD2. Here the CDR3 reads CASSPERAGKYEQYF. CDR3 DNA sequence: TGTGCCAGCAGTCCCGAGAGAGCGGGAAAATACGAGCAGTACTTC.